This T cell receptor (beta chain) was observed in a study of T cell changes during pregnancy in multiple sclerosis. This clone appeared once. Trimming at V came to 5 bases and at J to 0 bases, leaving 4 bases not matched to a gene. Germline assignment: CDR1 SGHTA and CDR2 FQGTGA. The CDR3 loop spans 17 amino acids. Only in-frame clones appear in the TCRdb table, and some are missing; sequencing was by immunoSEQ multiplex PCR. This table has about 110,000 clones, approximately 90% appearing once. V usage is TRBV7-3 and J usage is TRBJ2-1; 13 bases are shared with TRBD2. The source is a female donor with multiple sclerosis, enrolled in a pregnancy study. The starting material was peripheral blood, obtained in the third trimester of pregnancy. Here the CDR3 reads CASSVGLAGLSYNEQFF. The CDR3 nucleotides read TGTGCCAGCAGCGTGGGACTAGCGGGGCTCTCCTACAATGAGCAGTTCTTC.